This TCR beta chain appears in the sequencing data of a study of T-cell memory formation after mild COVID-19. TCRdb passed the 5' RACE reads through MiXCR, listing each CDR3 protein once. The profile covers about 430,000 distinct CDR3 sequences, with under 20% appearing a single time and about 22% taken by the ten largest. V was pared by 1 base and J by 6 bases, with 13 bases between. CDR1 and CDR2 (germline): MDHEN, SYDVKM. The CDR3 sequence is 14 residues long. This clonotype occurred a few times. J is TRBJ2-7 and V is TRBV28; the D is unclear. The sequence came from a young man who had mild COVID-19 (a few samples of this study predate the infection). Cell type and time point are not known. The specimen was PBMCs or a T cell subset sorted from them (not recorded which). The CDR3 sequence: CASSLYVHSREQYV. The CDR3 bases are TGTGCCAGCAGTTTATATGTACACTCGCGCGAGCAGTACGTC.